In its sample, the clone carrying this TCR beta chain was seen many times. These data are taken from a study of regulatory T cells in long-lasting Graves disease. About the research overall: Under 3 months of antithyroid drugs had been taken by newly diagnosed Graves' patients.

iRepertoire HTBI primers and Arm-PCR of CDR3 regions built TCR beta libraries. TCRdb re-called the multiplex PCR reads with MiXCR, one entry per CDR3 protein. The sample carries about 350,000 distinct CDR3 sequences, 16% recorded once. V dropped 1 base and J dropped 6 bases, with 12 bases sitting between them. The germline V gene encodes CDR1 SGHDN and CDR2 FVKESK. This CDR3 region has 15 residues. Time point denoted: newly diagnosed GD, antithyroid drugs for less than 3 months. Preparation of the TCR library used RNA extracted from PBMCs. This sample was also put to use in a study of T cells in Graves' hyperthyroidism and ophthalmopathy. From that paper: HTBI primers were the set used in a first-round RT-PCR of the TCR CDR3.

The rearrangement links TRBV14 to TRBJ1-4; D call uncertain. This TCR derives from a woman between 18 and 29 years old with Graves disease. The specimen was peripheral blood mononuclear cells (PBMCs), collected at new diagnosis, from a patient treated with antithyroid drugs. DNA of the CDR3: TGTGCCAGCAGCCAAGTTGGGCGTCGGGATGAAAAACTGTTTTTT. Amino acids: CASSQVGRRDEKLFF.